The clone carrying this T cell receptor (beta chain) was seen only once. Its specificity is not known. The V gene's germline CDR1 is SGHDT and CDR2 YYEEEE. There are 14 residues in the CDR3. V was cut by 4 bases and J by 2 bases, with 13 bases left in between. This entry comes from a study of shared clonotypes between healthy human individuals. Study details: Researchers assigned three CD4 naive, three CD4 memory, two CD8 naive and one CD8 memory plate to each donor. Study results and caveats: Sequencing depth was predicted to influence how clonotypes are shared among donors. The study generally estimated greater richness for naive than memory subsets.

Repertoires were generated with immunoSEQ multiplex PCR, while TCRdb's copy carries only in-frame clones and drops some. The table includes about 2.4 million clones, approximately 90% detected once. Sample: naive CD4+ T cells sorted from blood. Subset in this sample: CD45RA+ positively selected. The source is a man younger than 35 in good health. The chain couples TRBV5-6 to TRBJ2-7; no clear D gene. The CDR3 here is CASSPPQETYEQYF. The CDR3 coding sequence is TGTGCCAGCAGCCCGCCCCAGGAGACCTACGAGCAGTACTTC.